A single sample gave rise to the 19 T cell receptor beta chains below, sequenced in a study of identical twins. MiXCR, run by TCRdb on the 5' RACE reads, gives a single entry per CDR3 protein. The data show approximately 600,000 distinct CDR3 sequences, over 8.5% seen once. These data were also filed under a second study, of yellow fever vaccine responses in identical twins.

The sample comprised PBMCs. The origin of the receptors is a woman aged 18 to 35 in good health.

V usage is TRBV4-2 and J usage is TRBJ2-3; 11 bases are shared with TRBD2. Per germline, CDR1 LGHNA and CDR2 YNFKEQ. The CDR3 runs 18 residues. Trimming cost V 4 bases and J 4 bases; bases outside gene matches: 13. The CDR3 reads CASSREASRTSGPDTQYF. DNA of the CDR3: TGTGCCAGCAGCCGGGAGGCTAGTAGGACTAGCGGGCCAGATACGCAGTATTTT.

CDR3 in DNA: TGTGCCAGCAGCTTAGAACTTAACCAGCCCCAGCATTTT. It encodes CASSLELNQPQHF. The rearrangement joins TRBV7-2 to TRBJ1-5; D remains ambiguous. This CDR3 region has 13 residues. The V gene's germline CDR1 is SGHTA and CDR2 FQGNSA. V was pared by 1 base and J by 7 bases, with 8 bases between.

This clonotype was counted only a few times. This sequence joins TRBV20-1 and TRBJ2-5; D is uncertain. This CDR3 region has 12 residues. The germline CDR1 and CDR2 sequences are DFQATT and SNEGSKA (reference sequence). Deletions cut 3 bases from V and 5 bases from J, with 10 bases between. CDR3 in DNA: TGCAGTGCTAGTCGTCCCGGGGAGACCCAGTACTTC. Translation: CSASRPGETQYF.

This clonotype was counted many times. The CDR3 sequence: CASSKGTGKYF. For the CDR3, the DNA is TGTGCCAGCAGCAAGGGGACAGGGAAGTACTTC. The rearrangement links TRBV14 to TRBJ2-7; 9 bases fit TRBD1. The germline V gene encodes CDR1 SGHDN and CDR2 FVKESK. J lost 11 bases, V lost 5 bases, and 4 bases had no gene match. The CDR3 is 11 residues long.

The chain joins TRBV6-1 to TRBJ1-2; perhaps TRBD1 as D (6 bases). V gave up 6 bases and J gave up 8 bases, with 16 bases separating them. Germline lookup yields CDR1 MNHNS and CDR2 SASEGT. This CDR3 has 13 amino acids. DNA for the CDR3: TGTGCCAGCAGGGAGCCAGGGGATAGGGGCTACACCTTC. Its protein is CASREPGDRGYTF.

The table lists this clonotype with a few counts. CDR3 sequence reads: CASSAGWTNEKLFF. Written as DNA, the CDR3 is TGCGCCAGCAGTGCCGGGTGGACTAATGAAAAACTGTTTTTT. This chain connects TRBV10-2 to TRBJ1-4, with D uncertain. V lost 4 bases and J lost 2, with 8 bases in between. This CDR3 contains 14 residues. CDR1 is WSHSY, CDR2 SAAADI, per germline.

This clonotype was counted many times. J is TRBJ2-3 and V is TRBV6-1; D remains ambiguous. The CDR3 spans 13 residues. CDR1 is MNHNS and CDR2 is SASEGT in the germline V gene. V gave up 5 bases and J gave up 0 bases, with 6 bases separating them. The CDR3 loop is CASSPHSTDTQYF. CDR3 coding DNA: TGTGCCAGCAGTCCACATAGCACAGATACGCAGTATTTT.

This clonotype was counted a few times. This sequence joins TRBV7-9 and TRBJ2-1, with 7 bases lining up with TRBD2. Germline V gives CDR1 SEHNR, CDR2 FQNEAQ (reference sequence). CDR3 length: 14 amino acids. J lost 5 bases, V lost 10 bases, and 11 bases had no gene match. CDR3 in DNA: TGTGCCACGCCGGGTTCCGCGGGGGACAATGAGCAGTTCTTC. This translates into CATPGSAGDNEQFF.

This clonotype was counted only a few times. The genes are TRBV12-3 or TRBV12-4 and TRBJ2-7; weak D call: TRBD2 (6 bases). Trimming cost V 0 bases and J 1 base, with 13 bases left between them. The CDR3 totals 16 residues. The CDR3 region is CASSLAPGVGSYEQYF. For the CDR3, the DNA is TGTGCCAGCAGTTTAGCTCCGGGAGTGGGGTCCTACGAGCAGTACTTC.

This clonotype was seen a few times. The chain has TRBV12-3 or TRBV12-4 and TRBJ2-5; D unresolved. The V and J ends lost 2 bases and 2 bases respectively, with 9 bases between them. The CDR3 consists of 14 residues. CDR3 DNA sequence: TGTGCCAGCAGTTTAATTTCGGAGCAAGAGACCCAGTACTTC. It translates to CASSLISEQETQYF.

A few counts support this clonotype. The chain employs TRBV10-1 and TRBJ2-5; possibly TRBD2 for D (6 bases). V gave up 2 bases and J gave up 7 bases, with 17 bases separating them. CDR1 is WNHNN and CDR2 is SYGVQD in the germline V gene (reference sequence). CDR3 size: 15 residues. In DNA form, the CDR3 reads TGCGCCAGCAGTGAGGGGTCAGGAGGGATAGGGACCCAGTACTTC. Its translation: CASSEGSGGIGTQYF.

This clonotype came up a few times. V gene TRBV29-1 combines with J gene TRBJ1-2; TRBD1 matches at 7 bases. With 3 bases clipped from V and 3 bases from J, the junction kept 7 bases outside the gene matches. The CDR3 runs 14 residues. Germline lookup yields CDR1 SQVTM and CDR2 ANQGSEA. The DNA for the CDR3 is TGCAGCGTTGATTTCACAGGGGTGGACTATGGCTACACCTTC. It is translated as CSVDFTGVDYGYTF.

The table lists this clonotype with many counts. This rearrangement joins TRBV20-1 to TRBJ2-4; 11 positions match TRBD2. After removal of 4 bases from V and 2 bases from J, the junction contained 19 bases not matched to a gene. Germline CDR1 is DFQATT and CDR2 is SNEGSKA (reference sequence). CDR3 length: 20 amino acids. CDR3 protein: CSAKGFRVAGGEGTKNIQYF. CDR3 nucleotide sequence: TGCAGTGCTAAGGGATTTAGGGTAGCGGGAGGGGAGGGAACCAAAAACATTCAGTACTTC.

The chain joins TRBV24-1 to TRBJ2-3; 10 bases line up with TRBD2. Trimming cost V 9 bases and J 2 bases; bases outside gene matches: 7. CDR3 length: 15 amino acids. Germline V gene lookup returns CDR1 KGHDR and CDR2 SFDVKD. The DNA for the CDR3 is TGTGCCACCGGCAAGCGGGGGGGTGACACAGATACGCAGTATTTT. Amino acid sequence: CATGKRGGDTDTQYF.

The chain carries TRBV11-1 and TRBJ2-3, with TRBD2 as a possible D gene (7 bases). The germline CDR1 and CDR2 sequences are SGHAT and FQDESV (reference sequence). There are 16 residues in the CDR3. V lost 5 bases, J lost 3 bases, and 18 bases lay in between. Here the CDR3 DNA reads TGTGCCAGCAGCCTGGCGTGGGGGGGGCCAACAGATACGCAGTATTTT. It specifies CASSLAWGGPTDTQYF.

This clonotype was recorded a few times. This chain uses TRBV6-5 with TRBJ2-5; maybe TRBD2 (6 bases). V was pared by 2 bases and J by 4 bases, with 11 bases between. CDR1 and CDR2 from the germline V gene are MNHEY and SVGAGI. The CDR3 spans 14 residues. CDR3 sequence reads: CASSYPGLPETQYF. CDR3 sequence (DNA): TGTGCCAGCAGTTACCCGGGACTCCCAGAGACCCAGTACTTC.

This clonotype turned up a few times. The chain joins TRBV6-5 to TRBJ2-6; D is possibly TRBD1 or TRBD2 (5 bases each). Trimming left V 0 bases short and J 4 bases short, with 7 bases between. CDR3 size: 15 residues. Germline CDR1 MNHEY, CDR2 SVGAGI. The CDR3 nucleotides are TGTGCCAGCAGTTACTCGGGGGACGGGGCCAACGTCCTGACTTTC. Amino acids: CASSYSGDGANVLTF.

This clonotype was observed a handful of times. The chain employs TRBV29-1 and TRBJ2-7, with D possibly being TRBD1 (7 bases). CDR1 and CDR2 from the germline V gene are SQVTM and ANQGSEA. The ends were cut back, 6 bases at V and 2 bases at J, with 20 bases in the middle. The CDR3 loop spans 15 amino acids. As DNA, the CDR3 is TGCAGCGTACTGGGAAGGCAGGGGGGCGCCTACGAGCAGTACTTC. As protein: CSVLGRQGGAYEQYF.

The V and J genes are TRBV20-1 and TRBJ2-7, with D perhaps matching TRBD1 or TRBD2 (5 bases each). Trimming stripped 2 bases from V and 2 bases from J, with 13 bases between. Germline-derived CDR1 and CDR2 are DFQATT and SNEGSKA (reference sequence). The CDR3 extends over 14 amino acids. This CDR3 reads CSARNRDEPYEQYF. The DNA of the CDR3 is TGCAGTGCTAGAAACCGGGACGAACCCTACGAGCAGTACTTC.